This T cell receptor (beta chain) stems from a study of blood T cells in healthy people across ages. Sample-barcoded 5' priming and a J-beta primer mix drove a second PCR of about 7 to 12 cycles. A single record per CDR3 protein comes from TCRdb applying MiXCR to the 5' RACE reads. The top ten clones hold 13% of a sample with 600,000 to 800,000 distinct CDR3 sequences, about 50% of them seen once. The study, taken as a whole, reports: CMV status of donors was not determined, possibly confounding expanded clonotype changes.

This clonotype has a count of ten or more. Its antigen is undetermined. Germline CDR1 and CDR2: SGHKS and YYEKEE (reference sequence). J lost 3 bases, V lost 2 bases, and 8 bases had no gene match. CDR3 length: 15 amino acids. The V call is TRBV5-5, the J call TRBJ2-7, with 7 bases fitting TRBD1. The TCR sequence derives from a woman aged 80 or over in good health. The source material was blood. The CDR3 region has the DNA TGTGCCAGCAGCTTCGTAGAGGACAGGTTCTACGAGCAGTACTTC. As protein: CASSFVEDRFYEQYF.